What follows are 3 T cell receptor beta chains derived from one specimen sequenced in a study of T cells in localized non-small cell lung cancer (dated by TCRdb to the early 2020s). The library came from the immunoSEQ multiplex PCR assay. Not all clones reach the TCRdb copy of this immuneACCESS table, which keeps in-frame sequences only. Checked studies attribute under half of the gap to unresolved V genes and leave the rest unexplained. In this sample the table shows around 24,000 clones, around 90% of which occur a single time. The ten largest account for about a fifth of the sample. The sample here was peripheral blood, taken before any cancer treatment. These receptors were collected from a man aged 40 to 69 with stage I squamous cell lung carcinoma.

The V gene is TRBV2, the J gene TRBJ2-1; no clear D. CDR1 is SNHLY and CDR2 is FYNNEI in the germline V gene. The V end was cut by 1 base, the J end by 0 bases, with 10 bases between. CDR3 size: 16 residues. CDR3 amino acids: CASSEEAASSYNEQFF. CDR3 DNA: TGTGCCAGCAGTGAAGAGGCAGCTAGCTCCTACAATGAGCAGTTCTTC.

The chain is built from TRBV7-2 and TRBJ2-7; D possibly matches TRBD1 or TRBD2 (6 bases each). The germline V gene has CDR1 SGHTA and CDR2 FQGNSA. Trimming removed 3 bases from V and 4 bases from J, with 10 bases in between. The CDR3 extends over 13 amino acids. This CDR3 reads CASSFTGTYEQYF. CDR3 coding DNA: TGTGCCAGCAGCTTTACAGGGACTTACGAGCAGTACTTC.

The chain carries TRBV19 and TRBJ2-4; the D is unclear. The length of the CDR3 is 15 residues. Trimming took 10 bases from V and 0 from J, leaving 16 bases between them. CDR1 and CDR2 (germline): LNHDA, SQIVND (reference sequence). CDR3 DNA sequence: TGTGCCACCCGAAGGACCCTTCTAGCCAAAAACATTCAGTACTTC. As protein: CATRRTLLAKNIQYF.